The following is a TCR beta chain sequence with its context. Which antigen it targets is not known. Base qualities are not at hand, and no much larger clone is one base apart. The data stem from a study of blood T cell repertoires in COVID-19 (dated by TCRdb to the early 2020s). About the full investigation: Samples from collaborators originated in the United States, Italy and Spain and spanned both the acute and convalescent phases of COVID-19. The prospective study material was composed of cDNA or gDNA derived from T cells, B-cell-depleted T cells, or PBMCs. The dataset comprised deeply sampled blood TCRbeta repertoires from subjects exposed to, actively infected with, or recovered from COVID-19. The repertoires were released in a freely available public database intended as a resource for research on the immune response to SARS-CoV-2. Samples came from the ongoing ImmuneRACE study (first 160 participants) plus 1,254 subjects from 6 global collaborators. Nearly every sample came with metadata listing a de-identified subject ID, COVID-19 status, age in years and sex. Where available, HLA class I and class II types were taken from metadata supplied by the sample provider and were not determined by assay-based typing. General conclusions and limits of the study: How much clinical and demographic metadata was included differed by source and by participant, and the metadata was provided uncurated.

Between the V and J ends, shortened by 4 bases and 3 bases respectively, the junction contains 16 bases. The germline V gene (reference sequence) gives CDR1 as LNHDA and CDR2 as SQIVND. The CDR3 starts with the cysteine, ends with the phenylalanine, and has 16 residues. Only CDR3 DNA is held: 48 bases, read in frame from base 1. TCRbeta CDR3 regions were amplified from genomic DNA using the immunoSEQ Assay, a bias-controlled multiplex PCR. The study's processing was this. Nucleated cell counts per sample were estimated from amplification of reference gene primers within the assay. To quantify the absolute abundance of each unique TCRbeta CDR3 rearrangement, sequence reads were collapsed and filtered. Productive Simpson clonality was computed per sample as the square root of Simpson's diversity index over productive rearrangements. TCRdb stores this immuneACCESS table with in-frame sequences only. Part of the clones is absent; in the studies checked, under half of the shortfall reflects unresolved V genes, and no reason is known for the rest. V and J calls and clone size follow that table, whereas D and trimming were derived from the DNA. The sample table shows about 40,000 clones, and more than 75% are seen once. The ten biggest clones cover about a quarter of the sample.

The collaborating institutions used their own protocols to collect whole blood in K2EDTA tubes. For TCRbeta analysis, collaborator samples were shipped as frozen whole blood, as isolated PBMCs, or as DNA extracted from either sample type. The chain is assembled from TRBV19 and TRBJ2-1; possibly the D gene is TRBD1, per 6 matching bases. The source is a man older than 75 with acute or convalescent COVID-19. The sequenced material came from peripheral blood. CDR3 protein: CASSTPFLQGYNEQFF. The bases read TGTGCCAGTAGTACCCCCTTCTTACAGGGCTACAATGAGCAGTTCTTC.